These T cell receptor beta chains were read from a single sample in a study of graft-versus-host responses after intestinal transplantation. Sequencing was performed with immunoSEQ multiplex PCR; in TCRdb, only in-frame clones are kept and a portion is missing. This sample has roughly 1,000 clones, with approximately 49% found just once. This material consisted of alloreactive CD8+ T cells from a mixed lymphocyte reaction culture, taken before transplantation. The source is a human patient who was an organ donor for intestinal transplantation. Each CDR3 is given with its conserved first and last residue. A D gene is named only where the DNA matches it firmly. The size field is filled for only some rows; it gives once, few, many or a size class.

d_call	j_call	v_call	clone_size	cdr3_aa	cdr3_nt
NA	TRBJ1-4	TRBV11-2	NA	CASSVPIPGTTNEKLFF	TGTGCCAGCAGCGTACCCATTCCGGGAACAACTAATGAAAAACTGTTTTTT
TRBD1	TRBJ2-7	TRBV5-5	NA	CASSRTTGAEQYF	TGTGCCAGCAGCCGTACAACAGGGGCCGAGCAGTACTTC
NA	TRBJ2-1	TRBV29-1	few	CSVDGLTGYSYNEQFF	TGCAGCGTAGATGGCCTAACAGGGTACTCCTACAATGAGCAGTTCTTC
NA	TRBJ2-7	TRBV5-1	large	CASSIGSGDEQYF	TGCGCCAGCAGCATTGGATCGGGGGACGAGCAGTACTTC
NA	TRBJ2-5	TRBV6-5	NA	CASSHREEAQYF	TGTGCCAGCAGCCACAGGGAAGAGGCCCAGTACTTC
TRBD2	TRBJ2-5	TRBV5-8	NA	CASGTSGETQYF	TGTGCCAGCGGGACTAGCGGGGAGACCCAGTACTTC
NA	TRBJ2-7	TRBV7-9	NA	CASSLRPGGGAYEQYF	TGTGCCAGCAGCTTAAGACCAGGGGGAGGGGCCTACGAGCAGTACTTC
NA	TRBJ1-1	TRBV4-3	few	CASSQVSLGGEAFF	TGCGCCAGCAGCCAAGTCAGTCTAGGCGGGGAAGCTTTCTTT
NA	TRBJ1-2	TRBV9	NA	CASSPSGLTNYGYTF	TGTGCCAGCAGCCCTAGTGGGTTAACTAACTATGGCTACACCTTC
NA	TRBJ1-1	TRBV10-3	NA	CAISESGAVNTEAFF	TGTGCCATCAGTGAGTCGGGGGCGGTGAACACTGAAGCTTTCTTT
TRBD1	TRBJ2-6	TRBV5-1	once	CASSRTAGQGLSGANVLTF	TGCGCCAGCAGCCGAACGGCGGGACAGGGCCTCTCTGGGGCCAACGTCCTGACTTTC
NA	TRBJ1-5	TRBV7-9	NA	CASSGGHNQPQHF	TGTGCCAGCAGCGGGGGTCACAATCAGCCCCAGCATTTT
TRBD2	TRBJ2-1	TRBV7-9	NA	CASSLGASGHNEQFF	TGTGCCAGCAGCTTAGGGGCTAGCGGCCACAATGAGCAGTTCTTC
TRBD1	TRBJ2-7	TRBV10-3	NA	CASSYGAGGQYEQYF	TGTGCCAGCAGTTACGGGGCAGGGGGCCAGTACGAGCAGTACTTC
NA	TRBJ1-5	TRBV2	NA	CASTPGTPNSNQPQHF	TGTGCCAGCACTCCCGGGACACCAAATAGCAATCAGCCCCAGCATTTT
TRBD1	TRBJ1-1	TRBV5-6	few	CASSSTGSIANEAFF	TGTGCCAGCAGCTCGACAGGGAGTATAGCGAATGAAGCTTTCTTT
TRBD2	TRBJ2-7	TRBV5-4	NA	CASSQTGLAGAHEQYF	TGTGCCAGCAGCCAAACGGGACTAGCGGGAGCCCACGAGCAGTACTTC
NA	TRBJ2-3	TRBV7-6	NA	CASSLGGTDTQYF	TGTGCCAGCAGCCTTGGAGGGACAGATACGCAGTATTTT
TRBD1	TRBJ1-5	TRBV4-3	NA	CASSQGTGIYNQPQHF	TGCGCCAGCAGCCAGGGGACAGGGATCTACAATCAGCCCCAGCATTTT
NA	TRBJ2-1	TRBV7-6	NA	CASSFGGEQFF	TGTGCCAGCAGCTTTGGGGGAGAGCAGTTCTTC
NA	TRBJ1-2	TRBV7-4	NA	CASSLAPARKTYGYTF	TGTGCCAGCAGCCTGGCCCCAGCTCGAAAGACCTATGGCTACACCTTC
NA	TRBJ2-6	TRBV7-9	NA	CASSFSQSGANVLTF	TGTGCCAGCAGCTTTTCACAATCTGGGGCCAACGTCCTGACTTTC
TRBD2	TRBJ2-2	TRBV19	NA	CASSMLAGVTGELFF	TGTGCCAGTAGTATGCTAGCGGGCGTAACCGGGGAGCTGTTTTTT
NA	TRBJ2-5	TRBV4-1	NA	CASSPMGKPQETQYF	TGCGCCAGCAGCCCCATGGGAAAACCCCAAGAGACCCAGTACTTC
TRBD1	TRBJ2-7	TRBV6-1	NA	CASSPGGGGYEQYF	TGTGCCAGCAGCCCAGGGGGTGGGGGTTACGAGCAGTACTTC
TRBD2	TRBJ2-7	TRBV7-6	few	CASSFFPGGGTYEQYF	TGTGCCAGCAGCTTCTTTCCCGGGGGGGGGACCTACGAGCAGTACTTC